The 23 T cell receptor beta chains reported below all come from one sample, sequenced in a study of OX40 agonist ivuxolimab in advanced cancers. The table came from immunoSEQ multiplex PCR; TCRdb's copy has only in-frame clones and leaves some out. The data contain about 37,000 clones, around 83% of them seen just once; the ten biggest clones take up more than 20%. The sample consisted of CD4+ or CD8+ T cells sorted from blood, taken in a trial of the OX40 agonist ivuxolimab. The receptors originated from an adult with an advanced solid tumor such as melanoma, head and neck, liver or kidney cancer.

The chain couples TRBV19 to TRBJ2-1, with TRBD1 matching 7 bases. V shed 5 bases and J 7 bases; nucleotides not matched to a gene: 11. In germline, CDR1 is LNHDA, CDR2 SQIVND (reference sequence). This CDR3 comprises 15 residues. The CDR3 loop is CASSGGQSVWNEQFF. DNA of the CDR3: TGTGCCAGTAGTGGGGGACAGAGCGTTTGGAATGAGCAGTTCTTC. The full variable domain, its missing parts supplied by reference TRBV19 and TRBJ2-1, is DGGITQSPKYLFRKEGQNVTLSCEQNLNHDAMYWYRQDPGQGLRLIYYSQIVNDFQKGDIAEGYSVSREKKESFPLTVTSAQKNPTAFYLCASSGGQSVWNEQFFGPGTRLTVL.

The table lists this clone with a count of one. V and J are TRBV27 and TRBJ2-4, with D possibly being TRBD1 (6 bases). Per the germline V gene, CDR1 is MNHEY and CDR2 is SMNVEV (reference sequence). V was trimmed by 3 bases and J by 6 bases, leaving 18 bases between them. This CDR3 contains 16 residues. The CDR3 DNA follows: TGTGCCAGCAGTTTGGGGGTTGGGGGCCGGATAAACATTCAGTACTTC. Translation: CASSLGVGGRINIQYF.

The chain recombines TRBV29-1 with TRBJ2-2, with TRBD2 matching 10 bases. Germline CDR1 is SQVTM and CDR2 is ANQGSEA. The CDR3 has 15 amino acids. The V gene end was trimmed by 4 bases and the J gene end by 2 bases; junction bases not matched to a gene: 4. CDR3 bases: TGCAGCGTTGCGACTAGCGGGTACAACACCGGGGAGCTGTTTTTT. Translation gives CSVATSGYNTGELFF.

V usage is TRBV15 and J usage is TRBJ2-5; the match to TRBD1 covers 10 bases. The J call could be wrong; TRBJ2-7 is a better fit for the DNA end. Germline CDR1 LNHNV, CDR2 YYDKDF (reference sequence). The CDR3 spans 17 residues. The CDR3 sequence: CATSRAPGQGLSYEQYF. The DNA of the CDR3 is TGTGCCACCAGCAGAGCCCCGGGACAGGGGTTGTCCTACGAGCAGTACTTC.

The CDR3 loop is CASLGAYNEQFF. The CDR3 nucleotides read TGTGCCAGCTTGGGGGCTTACAATGAGCAGTTCTTC. This chain uses TRBV5-6 with TRBJ2-1, with a possible D match to TRBD1 (6 bases). V lost 7 bases and J 4 bases, leaving 9 bases between the germline ends. Germline lookup yields CDR1 SGHDT and CDR2 YYEEEE. The CDR3 loop spans 12 amino acids.

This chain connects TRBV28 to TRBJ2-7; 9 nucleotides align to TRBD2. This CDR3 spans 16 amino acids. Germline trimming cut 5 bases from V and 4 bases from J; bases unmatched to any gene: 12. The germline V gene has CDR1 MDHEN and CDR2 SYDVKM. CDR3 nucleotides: TGTGCCAGCAGTACCCCCTTGGGGACTAGCTATTACGAGCAGTACTTC. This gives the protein CASSTPLGTSYYEQYF. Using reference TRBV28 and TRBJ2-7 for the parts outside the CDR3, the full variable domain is DVKVTQSSRYLVKRTGEKVFLECVQDMDHENMFWYRQDPGLGLRLIYFSYDVKMKEKGDIPEGYSVSREKKERFSLILESASTNQTSMYLCASSTPLGTSYYEQYFGPGTRLTVT.

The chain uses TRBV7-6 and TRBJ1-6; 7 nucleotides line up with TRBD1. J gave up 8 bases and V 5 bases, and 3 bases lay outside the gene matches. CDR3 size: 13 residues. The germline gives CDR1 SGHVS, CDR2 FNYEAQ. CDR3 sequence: CASSRTGDSPLHF. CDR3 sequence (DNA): TGTGCCAGCAGCCGCACAGGGGATTCACCCCTCCACTTT.

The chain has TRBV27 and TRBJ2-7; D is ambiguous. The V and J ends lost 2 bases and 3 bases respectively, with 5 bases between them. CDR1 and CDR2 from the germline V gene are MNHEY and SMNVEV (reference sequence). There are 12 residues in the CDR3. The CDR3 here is CASSLTGYEQYF. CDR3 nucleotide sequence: TGTGCCAGCAGTTTAACGGGCTACGAGCAGTACTTC.

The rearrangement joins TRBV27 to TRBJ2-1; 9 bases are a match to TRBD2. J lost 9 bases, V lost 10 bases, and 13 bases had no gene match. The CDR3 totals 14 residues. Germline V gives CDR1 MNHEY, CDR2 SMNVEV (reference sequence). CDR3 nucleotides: TGTGCCATCCCAAAGGCGGGGGGGCGGAGTGAGCAGTTCTTC. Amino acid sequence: CAIPKAGGRSEQFF.

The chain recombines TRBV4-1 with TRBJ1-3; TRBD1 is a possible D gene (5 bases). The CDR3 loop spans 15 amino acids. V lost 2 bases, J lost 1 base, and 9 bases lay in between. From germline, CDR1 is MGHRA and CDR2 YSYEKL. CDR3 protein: CASSQIQESGNTIYF. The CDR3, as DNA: TGCGCCAGCAGCCAAATACAGGAGTCTGGAAACACCATATATTTT.

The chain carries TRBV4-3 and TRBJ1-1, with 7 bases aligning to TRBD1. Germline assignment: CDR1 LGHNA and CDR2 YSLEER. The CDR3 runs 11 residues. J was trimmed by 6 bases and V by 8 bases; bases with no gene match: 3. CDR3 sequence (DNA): TGCGCCAGCCGTCAGGGGGCTGAAGCTTTCTTT. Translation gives CASRQGAEAFF.

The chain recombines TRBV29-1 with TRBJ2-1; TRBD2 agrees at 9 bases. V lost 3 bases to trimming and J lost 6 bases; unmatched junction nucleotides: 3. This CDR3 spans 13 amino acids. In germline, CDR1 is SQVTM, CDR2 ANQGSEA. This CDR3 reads CSVDSSGTNEQFF. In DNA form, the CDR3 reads TGCAGCGTTGATTCTAGCGGGACCAATGAGCAGTTCTTC.

The CDR3 sequence is CASSQQGDAYGYTF. The CDR3 coding sequence is TGTGCCAGCAGCCAACAGGGGGACGCCTATGGCTACACCTTC. The rearrangement uses TRBV6-5 and TRBJ1-2; TRBD1 agrees at 8 bases. The CDR3 has 14 amino acids. Germline CDR1 and CDR2: MNHEY and SVGAGI. Unmatched junction bases numbered 7, after V lost 6 bases and J lost 4 bases.

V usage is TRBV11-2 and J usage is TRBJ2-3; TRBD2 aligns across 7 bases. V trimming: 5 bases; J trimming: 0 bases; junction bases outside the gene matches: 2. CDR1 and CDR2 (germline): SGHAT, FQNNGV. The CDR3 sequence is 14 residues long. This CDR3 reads CASSRGGSTDTQYF. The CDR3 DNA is TGTGCCAGCAGCCGCGGGGGTAGCACAGATACGCAGTATTTT.

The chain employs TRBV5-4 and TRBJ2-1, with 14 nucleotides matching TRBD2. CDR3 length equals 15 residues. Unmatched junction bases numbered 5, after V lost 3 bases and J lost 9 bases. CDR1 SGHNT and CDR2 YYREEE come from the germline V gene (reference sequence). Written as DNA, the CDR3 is TGTGCCAGCAGCTATGGACTAGCGGGAGGTGGTGAGCAGTTCTTC. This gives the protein CASSYGLAGGGEQFF.

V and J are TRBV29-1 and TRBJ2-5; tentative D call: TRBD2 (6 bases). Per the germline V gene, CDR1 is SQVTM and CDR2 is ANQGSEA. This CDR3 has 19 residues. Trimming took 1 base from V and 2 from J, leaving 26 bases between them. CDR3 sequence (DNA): TGCAGCGTTGAAGGGGGCCTAGCGTCCACTCCATCCACGCAAGAGACCCAGTACTTC. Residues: CSVEGGLASTPSTQETQYF.

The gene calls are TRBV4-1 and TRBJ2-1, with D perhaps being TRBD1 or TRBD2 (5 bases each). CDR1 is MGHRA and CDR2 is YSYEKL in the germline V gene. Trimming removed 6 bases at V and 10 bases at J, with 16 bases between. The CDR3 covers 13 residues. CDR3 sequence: CASSPGPGTEQFF. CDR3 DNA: TGCGCCAGCAGTCCAGGACCGGGGACGGAGCAGTTCTTC.

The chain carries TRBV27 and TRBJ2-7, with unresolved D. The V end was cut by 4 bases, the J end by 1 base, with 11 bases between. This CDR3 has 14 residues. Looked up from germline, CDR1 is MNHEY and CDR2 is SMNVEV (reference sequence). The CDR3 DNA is TGTGCCAGCAGTTCCTCGGGTCCATCCTACGAGCAGTACTTC. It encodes CASSSSGPSYEQYF.

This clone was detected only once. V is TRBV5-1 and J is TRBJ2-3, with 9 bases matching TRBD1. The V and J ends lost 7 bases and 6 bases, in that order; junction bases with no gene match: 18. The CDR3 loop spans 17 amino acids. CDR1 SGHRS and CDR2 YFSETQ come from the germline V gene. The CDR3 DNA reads TGCGCCAGCCGAAGGGGAGCGACAGGGGGATATCTGGATACGCAGTATTTT. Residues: CASRRGATGGYLDTQYF.

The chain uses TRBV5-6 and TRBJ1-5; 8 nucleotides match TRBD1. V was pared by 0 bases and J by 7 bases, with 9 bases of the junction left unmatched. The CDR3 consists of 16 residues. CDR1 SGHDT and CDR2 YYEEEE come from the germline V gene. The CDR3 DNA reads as TGTGCCAGCAGCTTGGGGGGTGACAGGGGTGGGCAGCCCCAGCATTTT. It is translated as CASSLGGDRGGQPQHF.

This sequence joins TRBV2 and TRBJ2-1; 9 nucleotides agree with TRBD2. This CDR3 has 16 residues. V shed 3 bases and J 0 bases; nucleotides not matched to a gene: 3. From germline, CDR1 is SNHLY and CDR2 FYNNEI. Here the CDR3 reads CASSDLSGSSYNEQFF. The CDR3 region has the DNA TGTGCCAGCAGTGACCTTAGCGGGAGCTCCTACAATGAGCAGTTCTTC. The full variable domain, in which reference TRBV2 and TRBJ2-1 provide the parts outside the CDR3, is EPEVTQTPSHQVTQMGQEVILRCVPISNHLYFYWYRQILGQKVEFLVSFYNNEISEKSEIFDDQFSVERPDGSNFTLKIRSTKLEDSAMYFCASSDLSGSSYNEQFFGPGTRLTVL.

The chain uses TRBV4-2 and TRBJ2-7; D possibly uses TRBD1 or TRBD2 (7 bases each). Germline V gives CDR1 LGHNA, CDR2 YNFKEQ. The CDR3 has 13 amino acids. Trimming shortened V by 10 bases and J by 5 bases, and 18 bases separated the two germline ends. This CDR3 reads CATRGGNLDEQYF. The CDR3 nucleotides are TGTGCCACCAGGGGGGGGAACCTCGACGAGCAGTACTTC.

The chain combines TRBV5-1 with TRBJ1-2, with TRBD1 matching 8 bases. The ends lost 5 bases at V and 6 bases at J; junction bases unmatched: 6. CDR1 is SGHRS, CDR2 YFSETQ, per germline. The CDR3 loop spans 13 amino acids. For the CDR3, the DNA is TGCGCCAGCAGTATCACAGGGGGAGATGGCTACACCTTC. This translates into CASSITGGDGYTF. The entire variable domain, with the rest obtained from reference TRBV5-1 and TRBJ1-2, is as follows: KAGVTQTPRYLIKTRGQQVTLSCSPISGHRSVSWYQQTPGQGLQFLFEYFSETQRNKGNFPGRFSGRQFSNSRSEMNVSTLELGDSALYLCASSITGGDGYTFGSGTRLTVV.